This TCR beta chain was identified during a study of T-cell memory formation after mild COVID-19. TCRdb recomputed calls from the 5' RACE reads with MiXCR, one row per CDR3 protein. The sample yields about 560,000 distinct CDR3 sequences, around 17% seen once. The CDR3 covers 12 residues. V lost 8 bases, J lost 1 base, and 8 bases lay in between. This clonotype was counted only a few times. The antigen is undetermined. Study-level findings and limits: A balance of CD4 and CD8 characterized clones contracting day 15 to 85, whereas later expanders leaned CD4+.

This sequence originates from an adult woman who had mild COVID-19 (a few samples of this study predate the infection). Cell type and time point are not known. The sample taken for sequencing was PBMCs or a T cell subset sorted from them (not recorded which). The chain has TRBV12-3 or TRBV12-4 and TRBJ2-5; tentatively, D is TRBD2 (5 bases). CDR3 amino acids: CASRGSQETQYF. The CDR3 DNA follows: TGTGCCAGCCGTGGGAGCCAAGAGACCCAGTACTTC.